A selection of T cell receptor beta chains follows, all from one sample in a study of T cells after yellow fever vaccination. TCRdb re-called the 5' RACE reads through MiXCR, storing one row per CDR3 protein. The sample comprises around 350,000 distinct CDR3 sequences, about 6% of which are singletons, and about 15% rests with the top ten. This sample comprised PBMCs, obtained 5 days after the yellow fever booster vaccination. Every receptor here comes from a man aged 25 to 45 who received the YFV17D yellow fever vaccine. The CDR3 runs from the conserved cysteine through the conserved F or W. Fields, in order: CDR3 DNA, CDR3 protein, J gene, clone size, V gene, D gene. A D gene is named only where the DNA matches it firmly. Clone size, where shown, is once, few, many, or a class for clones that have expanded.

CDR3 DNA: TGTGCCAGCAGCTTAATCCCGACTAGCGGGGGGGGCATACGGACAGATACGCAGTATTTT
CDR3 protein: CASSLIPTSGGGIRTDTQYF
J gene: TRBJ2-3
clone size: few
V gene: TRBV11-2
D gene: TRBD2

CDR3 DNA: TGTGCCAGCAGCTTATTCTTACACGGCACTGAAGCTTTCTTT
CDR3 protein: CASSLFLHGTEAFF
J gene: TRBJ1-1
clone size: NA
V gene: TRBV7-8
D gene: NA

CDR3 DNA: TGTGCCAGTAGCGGGAGGGCCTTGTCCTACGAGCAGTACTTC
CDR3 protein: CASSGRALSYEQYF
J gene: TRBJ2-7
clone size: few
V gene: TRBV25-1
D gene: TRBD2

CDR3 DNA: TGTGCCAGCTCCCAGAAGGGGCGGACGGCTAGCACAGATACGCAGTATTTT
CDR3 protein: CASSQKGRTASTDTQYF
J gene: TRBJ2-3
clone size: few
V gene: TRBV18
D gene: NA

CDR3 DNA: TGCAGTGCGAGAGACACCCGGATCTCTGAAGCTTTCTTT
CDR3 protein: CSARDTRISEAFF
J gene: TRBJ1-1
clone size: few
V gene: TRBV20-1
D gene: NA

CDR3 DNA: TGCAGTGCTCGATCACCACAGGGGCGGGAGACCCAGTACTTC
CDR3 protein: CSARSPQGRETQYF
J gene: TRBJ2-5
clone size: NA
V gene: TRBV20-1
D gene: TRBD1

CDR3 DNA: TGTGCCAGCAGCGAAGCCTTGTTCGGTAATGAGCAGTTCTTC
CDR3 protein: CASSEALFGNEQFF
J gene: TRBJ2-1
clone size: few
V gene: TRBV25-1
D gene: NA

CDR3 DNA: TGTGCCAGCAGGCGGGACTACCATACGCAGTATTTT
CDR3 protein: CASRRDYHTQYF
J gene: TRBJ2-3
clone size: many
V gene: TRBV6-2/TRBV6-3
D gene: TRBD2

CDR3 DNA: TGTGCCAGCACAGGGGGGGTCAAAAACATTCAGTACTTC
CDR3 protein: CASTGGVKNIQYF
J gene: TRBJ2-4
clone size: few
V gene: TRBV2
D gene: NA

CDR3 DNA: TGTGCCAGCAGTGAAGCCCGAACGCAGTATTTT
CDR3 protein: CASSEARTQYF
J gene: TRBJ2-3
clone size: NA
V gene: TRBV2
D gene: NA